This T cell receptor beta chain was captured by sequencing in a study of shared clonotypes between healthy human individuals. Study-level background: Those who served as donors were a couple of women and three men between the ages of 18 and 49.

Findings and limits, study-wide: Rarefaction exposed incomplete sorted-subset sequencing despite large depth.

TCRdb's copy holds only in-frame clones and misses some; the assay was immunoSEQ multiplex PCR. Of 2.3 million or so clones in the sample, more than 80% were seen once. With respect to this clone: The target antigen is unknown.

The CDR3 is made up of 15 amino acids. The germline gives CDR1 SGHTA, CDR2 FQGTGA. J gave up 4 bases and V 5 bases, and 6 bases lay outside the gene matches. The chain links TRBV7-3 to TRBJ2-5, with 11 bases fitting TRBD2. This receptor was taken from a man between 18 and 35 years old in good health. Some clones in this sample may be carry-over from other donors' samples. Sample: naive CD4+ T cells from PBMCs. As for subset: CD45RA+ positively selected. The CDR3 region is CASSVGTSGTETQYF. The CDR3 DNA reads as TGTGCCAGCAGCGTTGGGACTAGCGGAACAGAGACCCAGTACTTC.